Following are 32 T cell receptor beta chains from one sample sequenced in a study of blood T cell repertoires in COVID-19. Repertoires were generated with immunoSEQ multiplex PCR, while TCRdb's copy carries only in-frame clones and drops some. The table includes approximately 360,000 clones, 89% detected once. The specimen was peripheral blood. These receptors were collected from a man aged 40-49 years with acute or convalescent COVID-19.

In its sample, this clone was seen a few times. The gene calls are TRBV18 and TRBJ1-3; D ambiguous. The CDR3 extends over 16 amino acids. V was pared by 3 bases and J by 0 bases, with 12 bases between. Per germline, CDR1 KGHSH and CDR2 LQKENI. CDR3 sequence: CASSPIREFSGNTIYF. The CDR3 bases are TGTGCCAGCTCACCCATTAGGGAGTTCTCTGGAAACACCATATATTTT.

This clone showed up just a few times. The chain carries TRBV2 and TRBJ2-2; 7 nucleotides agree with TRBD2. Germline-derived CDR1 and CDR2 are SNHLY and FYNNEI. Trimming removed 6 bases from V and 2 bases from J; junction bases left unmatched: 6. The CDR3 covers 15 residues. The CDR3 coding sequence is TGTGCCAGCAGGCGGGCTAGCGGAAACACCGGGGAGCTGTTTTTT. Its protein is CASRRASGNTGELFF. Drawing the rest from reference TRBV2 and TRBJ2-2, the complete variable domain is EPEVTQTPSHQVTQMGQEVILRCVPISNHLYFYWYRQILGQKVEFLVSFYNNEISEKSEIFDDQFSVERPDGSNFTLKIRSTKLEDSAMYFCASRRASGNTGELFFGEGSRLTVL.

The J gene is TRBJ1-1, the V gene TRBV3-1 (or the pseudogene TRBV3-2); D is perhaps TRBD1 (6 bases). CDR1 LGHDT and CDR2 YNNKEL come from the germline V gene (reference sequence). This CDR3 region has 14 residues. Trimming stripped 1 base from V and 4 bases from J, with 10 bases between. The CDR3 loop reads CASSQAGGGTEAFF. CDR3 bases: TGTGCCAGCAGCCAAGCGGGAGGGGGCACTGAAGCTTTCTTT.

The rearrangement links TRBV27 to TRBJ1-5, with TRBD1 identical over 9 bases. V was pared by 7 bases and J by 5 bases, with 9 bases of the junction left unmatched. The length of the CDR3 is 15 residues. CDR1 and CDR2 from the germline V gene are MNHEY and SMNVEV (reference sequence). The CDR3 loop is CASKSGTGFHQPQHF. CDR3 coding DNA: TGTGCCAGCAAATCCGGGACAGGGTTCCATCAGCCCCAGCATTTT.

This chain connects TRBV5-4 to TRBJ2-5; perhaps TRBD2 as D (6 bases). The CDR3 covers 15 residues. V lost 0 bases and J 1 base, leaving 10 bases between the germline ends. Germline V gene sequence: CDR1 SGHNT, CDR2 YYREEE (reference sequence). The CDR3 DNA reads TGTGCCAGCAGCTTGGCGGGGGTTTCCCAAGAGACCCAGTACTTC. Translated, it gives CASSLAGVSQETQYF.

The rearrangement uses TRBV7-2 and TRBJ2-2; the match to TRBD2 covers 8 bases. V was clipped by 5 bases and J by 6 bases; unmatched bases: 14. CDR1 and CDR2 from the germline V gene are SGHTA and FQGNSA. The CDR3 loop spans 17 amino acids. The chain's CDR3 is CASSAQPPTSVPGELFF. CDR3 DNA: TGTGCCAGCAGCGCGCAACCTCCGACTAGCGTCCCCGGGGAGCTGTTTTTT. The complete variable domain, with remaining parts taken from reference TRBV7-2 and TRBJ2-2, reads GAGVSQSPSNKVTEKGKDVELRCDPISGHTALYWYRQSLGQGLEFLIYFQGNSAPDKSGLPSDRFSAERTGGSVSTLTIQRTQQEDSAVYLCASSAQPPTSVPGELFFGEGSRLTVL.

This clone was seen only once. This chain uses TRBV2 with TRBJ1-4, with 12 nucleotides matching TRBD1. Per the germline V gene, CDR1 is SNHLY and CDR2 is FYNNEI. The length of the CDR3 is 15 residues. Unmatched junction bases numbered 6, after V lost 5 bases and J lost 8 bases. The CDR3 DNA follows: TGTGCCAGCAGTTCCGGGACAGGGGGCATAGAAAAACTGTTTTTT. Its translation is CASSSGTGGIEKLFF.

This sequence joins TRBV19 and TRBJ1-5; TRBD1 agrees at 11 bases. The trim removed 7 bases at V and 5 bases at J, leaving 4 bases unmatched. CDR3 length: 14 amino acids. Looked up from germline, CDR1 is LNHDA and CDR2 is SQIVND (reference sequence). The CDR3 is CASTRTGGYQPQHF. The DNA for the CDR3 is TGTGCCAGTACGAGGACAGGGGGCTATCAGCCCCAGCATTTT.

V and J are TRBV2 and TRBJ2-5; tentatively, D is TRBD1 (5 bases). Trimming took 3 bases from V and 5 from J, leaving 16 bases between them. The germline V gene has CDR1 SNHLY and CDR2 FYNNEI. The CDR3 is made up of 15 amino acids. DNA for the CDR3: TGTGCCAGCAGTGAGACCAGGGCTTTTGGGGAGACCCAGTACTTC. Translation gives CASSETRAFGETQYF.

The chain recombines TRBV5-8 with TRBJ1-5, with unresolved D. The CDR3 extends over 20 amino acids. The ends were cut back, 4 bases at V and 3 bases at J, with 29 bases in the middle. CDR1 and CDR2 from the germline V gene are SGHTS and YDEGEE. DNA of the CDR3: TGTGCCAGCAGCCCGTCCGGGATGCAACATTTCCTCATGTCCAATCAGCCCCAGCATTTT. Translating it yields CASSPSGMQHFLMSNQPQHF.

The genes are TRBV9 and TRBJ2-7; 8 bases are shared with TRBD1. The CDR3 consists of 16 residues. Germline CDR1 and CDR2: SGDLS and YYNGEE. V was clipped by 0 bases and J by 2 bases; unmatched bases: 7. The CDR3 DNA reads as TGTGCCAGCAGCGTAGTTTCCAGGGGGCTTCCCTACGAGCAGTACTTC. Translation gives CASSVVSRGLPYEQYF.

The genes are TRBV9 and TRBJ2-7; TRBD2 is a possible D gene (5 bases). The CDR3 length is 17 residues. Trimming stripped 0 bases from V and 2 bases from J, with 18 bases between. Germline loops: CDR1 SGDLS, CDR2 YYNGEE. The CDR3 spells CASSVVPSHGVPYEQYF. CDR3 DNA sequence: TGTGCCAGCAGCGTAGTTCCGTCCCACGGGGTGCCCTACGAGCAGTACTTC. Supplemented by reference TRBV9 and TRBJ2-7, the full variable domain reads DSGVTQTPKHLITATGQRVTLRCSPRSGDLSVYWYQQSLDQGLQFLIQYYNGEERAKGNILERFSAQQFPDLHSELNLSSLELGDSALYFCASSVVPSHGVPYEQYFGPGTRLTVT.

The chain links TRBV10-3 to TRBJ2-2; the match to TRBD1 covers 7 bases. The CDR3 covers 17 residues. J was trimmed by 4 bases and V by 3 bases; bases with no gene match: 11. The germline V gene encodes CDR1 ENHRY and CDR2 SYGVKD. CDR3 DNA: TGTGCCATCAGTGATAGGGTCCGACAGGGCGCCACCGGGGAGCTGTTTTTT. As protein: CAISDRVRQGATGELFF.

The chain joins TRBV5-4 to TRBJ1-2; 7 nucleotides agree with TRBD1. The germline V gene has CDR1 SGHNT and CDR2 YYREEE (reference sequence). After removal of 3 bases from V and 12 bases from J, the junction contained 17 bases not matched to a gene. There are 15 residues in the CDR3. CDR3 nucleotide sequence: TGTGCCAGCAGCTCGACAGGGCGTGCCCCCCCTGGTGACACCTTC. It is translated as CASSSTGRAPPGDTF.

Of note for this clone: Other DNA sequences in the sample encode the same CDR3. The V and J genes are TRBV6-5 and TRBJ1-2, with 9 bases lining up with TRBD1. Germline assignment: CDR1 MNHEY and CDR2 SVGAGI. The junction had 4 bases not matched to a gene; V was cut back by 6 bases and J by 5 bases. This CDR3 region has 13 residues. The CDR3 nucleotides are TGTGCCAGCAGCTCGGACAGGGGATATGGCTACACCTTC. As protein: CASSSDRGYGYTF.

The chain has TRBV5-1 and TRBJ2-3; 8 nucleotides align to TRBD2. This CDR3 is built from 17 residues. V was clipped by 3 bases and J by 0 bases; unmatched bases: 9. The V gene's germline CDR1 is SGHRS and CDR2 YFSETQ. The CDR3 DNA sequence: TGCGCCAGCAGCTCCTACGGGGGGGGCACTAGCACAGATACGCAGTATTTT. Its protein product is CASSSYGGGTSTDTQYF.

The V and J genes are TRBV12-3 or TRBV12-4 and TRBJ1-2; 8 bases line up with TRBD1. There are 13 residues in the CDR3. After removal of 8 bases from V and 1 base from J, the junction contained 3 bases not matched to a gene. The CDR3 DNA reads TGTGCCAGCGGCAGGGGGCTTAACTATGGCTACACCTTC. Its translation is CASGRGLNYGYTF.

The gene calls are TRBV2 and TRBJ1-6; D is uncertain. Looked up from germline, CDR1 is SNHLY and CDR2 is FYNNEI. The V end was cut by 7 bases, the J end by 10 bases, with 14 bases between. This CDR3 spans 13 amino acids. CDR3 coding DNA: TGTGCCAGCATGAGGAGGGTATTGTCACCCCTCCACTTT. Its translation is CASMRRVLSPLHF. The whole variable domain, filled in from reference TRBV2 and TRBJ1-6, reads EPEVTQTPSHQVTQMGQEVILRCVPISNHLYFYWYRQILGQKVEFLVSFYNNEISEKSEIFDDQFSVERPDGSNFTLKIRSTKLEDSAMYFCASMRRVLSPLHFGNGTRLTVT.

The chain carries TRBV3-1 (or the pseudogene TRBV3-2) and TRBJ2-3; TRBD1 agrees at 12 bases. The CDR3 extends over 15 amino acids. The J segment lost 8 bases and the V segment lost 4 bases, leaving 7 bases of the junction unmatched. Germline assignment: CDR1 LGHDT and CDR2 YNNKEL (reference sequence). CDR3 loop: CASSRGTGGVGTQYF. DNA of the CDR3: TGTGCCAGCAGCCGGGGGACAGGGGGCGTCGGTACGCAGTATTTT.

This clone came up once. DNA of the CDR3: TGTGCCAGCAGCTCAAGCGGGACACCCAACTATGGCTACACCTTC. This sequence encodes CASSSSGTPNYGYTF. The rearrangement joins TRBV11-1 to TRBJ1-2; weak D call: TRBD1 (6 bases). This CDR3 comprises 15 residues. The germline V gene has CDR1 SGHAT and CDR2 FQDESV (reference sequence). Trimming removed 4 bases from V and 2 bases from J, with 14 bases in between. The whole variable domain, filled in from reference TRBV11-1 and TRBJ1-2, reads EAEVAQSPRYKITEKSQAVAFWCDPISGHATLYWYRQILGQGPELLVQFQDESVVDDSQLPKDRFSAERLKGVDSTLKIQPAELGDSAMYLCASSSSGTPNYGYTFGSGTRLTVV.

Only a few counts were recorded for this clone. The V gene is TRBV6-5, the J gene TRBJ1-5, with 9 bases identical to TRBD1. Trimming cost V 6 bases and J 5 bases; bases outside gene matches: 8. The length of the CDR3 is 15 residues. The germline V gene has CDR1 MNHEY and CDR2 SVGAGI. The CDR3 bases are TGTGCCAGCAGACCGACACAGGGGGCGCATCAGCCCCAGCATTTT. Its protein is CASRPTQGAHQPQHF.

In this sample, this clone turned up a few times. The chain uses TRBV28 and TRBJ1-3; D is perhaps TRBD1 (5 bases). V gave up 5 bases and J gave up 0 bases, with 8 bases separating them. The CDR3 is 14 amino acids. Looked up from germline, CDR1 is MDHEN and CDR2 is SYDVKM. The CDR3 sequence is CASSTGLSGNTIYF. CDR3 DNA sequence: TGTGCCAGCAGTACAGGTCTCTCTGGAAACACCATATATTTT.

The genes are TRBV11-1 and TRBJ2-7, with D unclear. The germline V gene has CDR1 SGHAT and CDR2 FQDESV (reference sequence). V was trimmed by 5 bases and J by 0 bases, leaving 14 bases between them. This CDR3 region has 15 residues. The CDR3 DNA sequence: TGTGCCAGCAGCCCCCTACTACGGAACTCCTACGAGCAGTACTTC. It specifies CASSPLLRNSYEQYF.

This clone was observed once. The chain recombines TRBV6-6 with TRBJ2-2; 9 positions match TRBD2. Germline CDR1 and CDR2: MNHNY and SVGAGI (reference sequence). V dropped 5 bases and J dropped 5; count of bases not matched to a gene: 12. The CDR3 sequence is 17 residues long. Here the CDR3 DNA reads TGTGCCAGCAGTCTAGCGGGACTTAACCCGGGGACCGGGGAGCTGTTTTTT. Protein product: CASSLAGLNPGTGELFF.

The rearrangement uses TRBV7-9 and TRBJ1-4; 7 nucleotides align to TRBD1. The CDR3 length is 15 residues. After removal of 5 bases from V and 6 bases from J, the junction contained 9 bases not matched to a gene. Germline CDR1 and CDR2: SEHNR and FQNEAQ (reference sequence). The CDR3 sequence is CASSPAGGVHEKLFF. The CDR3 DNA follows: TGTGCCAGCAGCCCCGCAGGGGGTGTTCATGAAAAACTGTTTTTT.

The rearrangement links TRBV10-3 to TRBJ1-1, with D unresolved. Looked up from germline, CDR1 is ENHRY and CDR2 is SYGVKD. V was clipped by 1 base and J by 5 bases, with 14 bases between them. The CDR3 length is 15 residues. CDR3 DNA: TGTGCCATCAGTGAGTTTGGGTCGACGGAGACTGAAGCTTTCTTT. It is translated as CAISEFGSTETEAFF.

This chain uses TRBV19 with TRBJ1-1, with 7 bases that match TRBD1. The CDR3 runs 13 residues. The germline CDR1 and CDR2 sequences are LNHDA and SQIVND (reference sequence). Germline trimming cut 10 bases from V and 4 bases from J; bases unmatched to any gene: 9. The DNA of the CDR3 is TGTGCCACCGCAACAGGGGTCGGCACTGAAGCTTTCTTT. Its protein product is CATATGVGTEAFF.

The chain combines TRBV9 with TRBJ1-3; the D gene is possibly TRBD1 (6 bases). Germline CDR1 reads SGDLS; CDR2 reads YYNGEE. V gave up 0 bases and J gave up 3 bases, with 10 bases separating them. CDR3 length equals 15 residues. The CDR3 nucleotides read TGTGCCAGCAGCGTAGACGGACAGTTTGGAAACACCATATATTTT. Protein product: CASSVDGQFGNTIYF.

The CDR3 DNA follows: TGTGCCAGCAGTGAAGCGCGATCAGGGGCTGTTGGCTACACCTTC. Residues: CASSEARSGAVGYTF. This rearrangement joins TRBV2 to TRBJ1-2, with D maybe TRBD1 (6 bases). This CDR3 spans 15 amino acids. Per germline, CDR1 SNHLY and CDR2 FYNNEI. The V end lost 0 bases, the J end lost 7 bases, and 15 bases lay between the germline ends.

The CDR3 region is CASTSIGTGITYNSPLHF. In DNA, the CDR3 is TGTGCCAGTACCTCAATAGGGACAGGAATCACCTATAATTCACCCCTCCACTTT. V gene TRBV19 combines with J gene TRBJ1-6; 8 bases fit TRBD1. Germline CDR1 LNHDA, CDR2 SQIVND (reference sequence). V gave up 7 bases and J gave up 2 bases; unmatched junction bases: 13. The CDR3 is made up of 18 amino acids.

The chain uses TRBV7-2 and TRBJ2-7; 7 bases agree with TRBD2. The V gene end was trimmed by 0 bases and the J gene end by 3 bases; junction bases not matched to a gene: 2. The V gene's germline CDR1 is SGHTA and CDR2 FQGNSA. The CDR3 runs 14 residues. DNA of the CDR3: TGTGCCAGCAGCTTAGCTGCGGGGGACTACGAGCAGTACTTC. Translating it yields CASSLAAGDYEQYF.

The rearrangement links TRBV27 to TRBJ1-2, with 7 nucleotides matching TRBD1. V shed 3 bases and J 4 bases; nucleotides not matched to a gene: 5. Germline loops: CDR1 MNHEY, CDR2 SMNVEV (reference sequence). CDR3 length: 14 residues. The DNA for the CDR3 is TGTGCCAGCAGTTTGGGACAGCCCCTCTATGGCTACACCTTC. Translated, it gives CASSLGQPLYGYTF.